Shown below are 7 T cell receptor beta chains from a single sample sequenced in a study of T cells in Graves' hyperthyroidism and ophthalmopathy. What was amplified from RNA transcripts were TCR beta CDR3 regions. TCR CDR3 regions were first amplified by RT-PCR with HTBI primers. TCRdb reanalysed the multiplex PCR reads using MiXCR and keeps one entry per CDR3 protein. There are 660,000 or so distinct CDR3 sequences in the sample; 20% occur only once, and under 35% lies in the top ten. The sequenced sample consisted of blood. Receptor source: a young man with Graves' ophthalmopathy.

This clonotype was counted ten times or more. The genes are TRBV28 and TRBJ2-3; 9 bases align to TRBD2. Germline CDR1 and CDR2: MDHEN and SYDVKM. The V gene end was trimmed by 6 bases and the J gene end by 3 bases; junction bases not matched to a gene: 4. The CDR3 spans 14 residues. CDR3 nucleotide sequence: TGTGCCAGCAGCCTTAGCGGGAGTACAGATACGCAGTATTTT. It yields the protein CASSLSGSTDTQYF.

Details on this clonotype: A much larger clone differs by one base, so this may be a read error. CDR3 protein: CAIGESKDRVKAFF. The CDR3 DNA follows: TGTGCCATCGGTGAGTCGAAGGACAGGGTCAAAGCTTTCTTT. V and J are TRBV10-3 and TRBJ1-1; TRBD1 matches at 8 bases. The CDR3 runs to 14 residues. CDR1 is ENHRY, CDR2 SYGVKD, per germline.

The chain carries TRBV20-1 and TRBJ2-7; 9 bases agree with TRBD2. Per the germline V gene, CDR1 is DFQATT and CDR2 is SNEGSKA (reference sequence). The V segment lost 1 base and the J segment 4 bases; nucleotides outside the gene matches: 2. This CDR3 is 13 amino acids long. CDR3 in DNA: TGCAGTGCTAGAGCAGCGGGAGGATACGAGCAGTACTTC. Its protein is CSARAAGGYEQYF.

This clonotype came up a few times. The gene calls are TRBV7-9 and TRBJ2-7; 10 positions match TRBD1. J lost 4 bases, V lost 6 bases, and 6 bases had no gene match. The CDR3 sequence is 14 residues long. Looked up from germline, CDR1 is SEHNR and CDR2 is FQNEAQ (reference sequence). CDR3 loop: CASSDGTGVYEQYF. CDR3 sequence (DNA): TGTGCCAGCAGTGATGGGACAGGGGTGTACGAGCAGTACTTC.

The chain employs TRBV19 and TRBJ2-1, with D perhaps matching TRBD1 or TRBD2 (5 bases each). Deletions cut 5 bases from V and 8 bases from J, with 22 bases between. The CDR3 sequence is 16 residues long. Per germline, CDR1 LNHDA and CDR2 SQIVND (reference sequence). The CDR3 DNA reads TGTGCCAGTAGTTTCCCCAAGGGGAGTATTATCGATGAGCAGTTCTTC. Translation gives CASSFPKGSIIDEQFF.

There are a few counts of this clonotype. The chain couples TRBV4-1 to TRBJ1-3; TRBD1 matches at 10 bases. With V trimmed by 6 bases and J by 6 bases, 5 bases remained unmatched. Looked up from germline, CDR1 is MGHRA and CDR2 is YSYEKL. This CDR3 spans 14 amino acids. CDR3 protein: CASRIGTGVNTIYF. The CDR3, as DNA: TGCGCCAGCAGGATAGGGACAGGGGTAAACACCATATATTTT.

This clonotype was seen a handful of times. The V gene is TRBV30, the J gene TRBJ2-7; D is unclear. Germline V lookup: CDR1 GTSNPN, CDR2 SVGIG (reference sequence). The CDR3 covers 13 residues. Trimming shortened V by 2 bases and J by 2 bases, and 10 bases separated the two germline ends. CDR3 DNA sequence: TGTGCCTGGAGTTCCGGGCCACCCTACGAGCAGTACTTC. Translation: CAWSSGPPYEQYF.